Described below is a single T cell receptor (beta chain) sequence and its context. Its antigen is undetermined. TCR beta libraries were built with iRepertoire HTBI primers and Arm-PCR of CDR3 regions. TCRdb reprocessed the multiplex PCR reads with MiXCR, giving one entry per CDR3 protein. The sample yields 200,000 to 250,000 distinct CDR3 sequences, 20% seen once. This sample is part of a study of regulatory T cells in long-lasting Graves disease. Time point noted: newly diagnosed GD, antithyroid drugs for less than 3 months. The TCR library was prepared using RNA isolated from PBMCs. Whole-study findings and limits: No thyroid tissue was studied; the work used peripheral blood only.

The origin of this receptor is a female donor with Graves disease. This sample comprised peripheral blood mononuclear cells (PBMCs), obtained at new diagnosis, from a patient treated with antithyroid drugs.

The CDR3: CASSPGGHSGNTIYF. Written as DNA, the CDR3 is TGCGCCAGCAGCCCGGGGGGGCACTCTGGAAACACCATATATTTT. The chain joins TRBV5-1 to TRBJ1-3; TRBD1 might be the D (6 bases). Trimming took off 4 bases at V and 0 bases at J, with 11 bases between the two ends. Germline CDR1 and CDR2: SGHRS and YFSETQ. This CDR3 spans 15 amino acids.